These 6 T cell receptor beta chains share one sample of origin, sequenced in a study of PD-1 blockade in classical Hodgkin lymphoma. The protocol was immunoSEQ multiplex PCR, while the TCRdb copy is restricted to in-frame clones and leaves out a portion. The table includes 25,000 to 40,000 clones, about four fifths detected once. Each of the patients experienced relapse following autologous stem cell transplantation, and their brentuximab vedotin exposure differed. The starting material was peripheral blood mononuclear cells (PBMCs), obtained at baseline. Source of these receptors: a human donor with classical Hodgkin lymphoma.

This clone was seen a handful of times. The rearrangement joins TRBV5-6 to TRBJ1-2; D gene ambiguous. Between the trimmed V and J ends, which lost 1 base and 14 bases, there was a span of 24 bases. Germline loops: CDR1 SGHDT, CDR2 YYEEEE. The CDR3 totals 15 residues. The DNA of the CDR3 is TGTGCCAGCAGCTTGATTCTAGAAGGTCTCCACGACTTAACCTTC. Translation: CASSLILEGLHDLTF.

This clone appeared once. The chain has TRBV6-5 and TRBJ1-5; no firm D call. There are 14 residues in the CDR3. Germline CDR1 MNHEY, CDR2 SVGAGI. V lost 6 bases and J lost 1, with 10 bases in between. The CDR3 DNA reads TGTGCCAGCAGCAACTCCGGGAGCAATCAGCCCCAGCATTTT. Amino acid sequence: CASSNSGSNQPQHF.

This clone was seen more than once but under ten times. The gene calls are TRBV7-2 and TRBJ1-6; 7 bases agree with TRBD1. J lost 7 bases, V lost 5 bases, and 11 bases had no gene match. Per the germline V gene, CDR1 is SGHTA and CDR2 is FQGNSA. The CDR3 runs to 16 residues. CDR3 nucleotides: TGTGCCAGCAGCCCTGCACCGACAGGGCTCAATTCACCCCTCCACTTT. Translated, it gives CASSPAPTGLNSPLHF.

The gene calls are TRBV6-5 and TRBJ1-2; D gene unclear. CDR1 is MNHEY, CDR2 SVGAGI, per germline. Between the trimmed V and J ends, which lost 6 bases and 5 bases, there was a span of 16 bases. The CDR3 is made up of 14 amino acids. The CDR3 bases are TGTGCCAGCAGCTCCGGGGTTCTAGAATATGGCTACACCTTC. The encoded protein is CASSSGVLEYGYTF.

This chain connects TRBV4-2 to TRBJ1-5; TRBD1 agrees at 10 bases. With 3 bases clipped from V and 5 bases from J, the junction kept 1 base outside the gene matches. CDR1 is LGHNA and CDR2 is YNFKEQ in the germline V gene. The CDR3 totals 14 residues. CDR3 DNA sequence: TGTGCCAGCAGCCATGGACAGGGGGATCAGCCCCAGCATTTT. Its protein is CASSHGQGDQPQHF.

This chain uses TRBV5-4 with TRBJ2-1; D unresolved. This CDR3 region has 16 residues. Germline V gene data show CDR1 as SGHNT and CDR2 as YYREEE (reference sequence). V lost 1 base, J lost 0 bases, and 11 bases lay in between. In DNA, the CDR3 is TGTGCCAGCAGCTTGTCTACGGGTAGCTCCTACAATGAGCAGTTCTTC. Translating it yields CASSLSTGSSYNEQFF.